These T cell receptor beta chains were read from a single sample in a study of CD8 T cells in Susac syndrome. Using its own MiXCR run on the immunoSEQ multiplex PCR reads, TCRdb lists one record per CDR3 protein. The data hold more than 150,000 distinct CDR3 sequences, with more than 95% observed a single time. Sequenced sample: CD4+ T cells from PBMCs. These receptors were collected from a human donor with Susac syndrome. Both conserved end residues are part of each CDR3. Each record gives: J gene, D gene, clone size, V gene, CDR3 protein, CDR3 DNA. A D gene is named only where the DNA matches it firmly. Clone size is stated in some rows and not others, as once, few, many or a class when expanded.

TRBJ2-1	.	.	TRBV7-7	CASSLAPDKSQFF	TGTGCTAGCAGCTTAGCCCCGGACAAATCCCAGTTCTTC
TRBJ2-7	.	.	TRBV7-2	CASSSSDLGGMGLAYEQYF	TGTGCCAGCAGCTCCAGTGACTTAGGAGGGATGGGACTGGCCTACGAGCAGTACTTC
TRBJ2-7	.	.	TRBV5-1	CASSPGAGFHEQYF	TGCGCCAGCAGCCCTGGGGCAGGGTTCCACGAGCAGTACTTC
TRBJ1-5	.	.	TRBV5-1	CASSLEPAGRNQPQHF	TGCGCCAGCAGCTTGGAACCCGCAGGGCGTAATCAGCCCCAGCATTTT
TRBJ2-5	.	.	TRBV29-1	CSVELGVRETQYF	TGCAGCGTTGAATTGGGGGTACGAGAGACCCAGTACTTC
TRBJ2-3	TRBD2	.	TRBV7-9	CASSPMVAGDLDTQYF	TGTGCCAGCAGCCCGATGGTAGCGGGTGACCTAGATACGCAGTATTTT
TRBJ1-6	TRBD1	.	TRBV6-2/TRBV6-3	CASGQAAGSPLHF	TGTGCCAGTGGACAGGCGGCGGGTTCACCCCTCCACTTT
TRBJ1-5	.	.	TRBV29-1	CSVALDSNQPQHF	TGCAGCGTTGCGTTGGATAGCAATCAGCCCCAGCATTTT
TRBJ1-1	.	.	TRBV5-4	CASSLDARSTEAFF	TGTGCCAGCAGCTTGGATGCGCGGAGCACTGAAGCTTTCTTT
TRBJ2-5	.	.	TRBV4-2	CASSQNSGGETQYF	TGTGCCAGCAGCCAAAATAGCGGTGGGGAGACCCAGTACTTC
TRBJ1-5	.	.	TRBV19	CATTDRLNQPQHF	TGTGCCACTACCGACAGGCTCAATCAGCCCCAGCATTTT
TRBJ2-6	.	.	TRBV20-1	CSVPSGANVLTF	TGCAGTGTCCCGTCTGGGGCCAACGTCCTGACTTTC
TRBJ1-2	.	.	TRBV5-4	CASGRSANYGYTF	TGTGCATCGGGGCGGTCGGCTAACTATGGCTACACCTTC
TRBJ2-2	.	once	TRBV6-5	CASSYRGGELFF	TGTGCCAGCAGTTATAGGGGCGGGGAGCTGTTTTTT
TRBJ2-6	TRBD2	.	TRBV15	CATSRSGLAGAGANVLTF	TGTGCCACCAGCAGGTCGGGACTAGCGGGAGCTGGGGCCAACGTCCTGACTTTC
TRBJ2-4	.	.	TRBV3-1	CASSQTAGGRRDIQYF	TGTGCCAGCAGCCAAACCGCAGGGGGGCGGCGGGACATTCAGTACTTC
TRBJ1-4	TRBD1	.	TRBV15	CATSRDRGQGYEKLFF	TGTGCCACCAGCAGAGATAGGGGACAGGGATATGAAAAACTGTTTTTT
TRBJ1-1	.	.	TRBV27	CASGFRGDTEAFF	TGTGCCAGCGGATTCCGGGGGGACACTGAAGCTTTCTTT
TRBJ2-5	.	.	TRBV20-1	CSATLGAAIQETQYF	TGCAGTGCTACCCTGGGGGCGGCGATTCAAGAGACCCAGTACTTC
TRBJ2-5	.	once	TRBV3-1	CASSQDPAVETQYF	TGTGCCAGCAGCCAAGATCCCGCGGTAGAGACCCAGTACTTC
TRBJ2-7	.	once	TRBV27	CASGRDGGGEQYF	TGTGCCAGCGGCCGGGACGGCGGCGGTGAGCAGTACTTC
TRBJ1-2	TRBD1	.	TRBV7-9	CASSIPGTGNYGYTF	TGTGCCAGCAGCATACCGGGGACAGGCAACTATGGCTACACCTTC
TRBJ1-2	TRBD1	.	TRBV28	CASRSGTGDGYTF	TGTGCCAGCAGGAGCGGGACAGGAGATGGCTACACCTTC
TRBJ2-5	.	.	TRBV2	CASSPTPEGARQETQYF	TGTGCCAGCAGCCCAACGCCGGAGGGGGCGCGCCAAGAGACCCAGTACTTC
TRBJ2-1	TRBD2	.	TRBV15	CATSRGTSHNEQFF	TGTGCCACCAGCAGAGGGACTAGCCACAATGAGCAGTTCTTC
TRBJ1-2	TRBD1	.	TRBV29-1	CSVDGGRGLDYGYTF	TGCAGCGTGGACGGGGGCAGGGGGCTAGACTATGGCTACACCTTC
TRBJ2-1	.	.	TRBV28	CASSRDTVSYNEQFF	TGTGCCAGCAGCCGGGACACAGTCTCCTACAATGAGCAGTTCTTC
TRBJ2-7	.	.	TRBV4-3	CASSQDRGREQYF	TGCGCCAGCAGCCAAGATCGGGGGAGGGAGCAGTACTTC
TRBJ1-5	.	once	TRBV6-1	CASRPGRGQPQHF	TGTGCCAGCAGGCCGGGCCGAGGTCAGCCCCAGCATTTT
TRBJ2-1	TRBD1	once	TRBV29-1	CSVRDSLEQFF	TGCAGCGTTCGGGACAGTCTTGAGCAGTTCTTC
TRBJ1-2	.	.	TRBV27	CASSFNTF	TGTGCCAGCAGTTTTAACACCTTC